This TCR beta chain is from a study of shared clonotypes between healthy human individuals. About the study: Plates per donor: three CD4 naive, three CD4 memory, two CD8 naive, one CD8 memory. Study-level points and caveats: Clonotype sharing among donors likely depends on sequencing depth. The four-donor shared clonotypes exceeded non-shared clonotypes in generation probability, with non-shared ones scoring lower.

Using immunoSEQ multiplex PCR, the repertoire was profiled, and TCRdb retains in-frame clones only, with some absent. In the table there are around 2.5 million clones, more than 85% of which are singletons. In the CD4+ fraction, cells were divided into CD45RA+ naive and CD45RA-negative memory subsets. Details on this clone: Antigen specificity is unknown.

Germline V lookup: CDR1 MNHNS, CDR2 SASEGT. V was shortened by 4 bases and J by 2 bases, with 11 bases between the two germline ends. The CDR3 has 14 amino acids. J is TRBJ1-2 and V is TRBV6-1, with no clear D. Material for sequencing was naive CD4+ T cells from PBMCs. Subset in this sample: CD45RA+ positively selected. This TCR was sampled from a young man in good health. Some clones in this sample may be carry-over from other donors' samples. The CDR3 reads CASSVGVSNYGYTF. Written as DNA, the CDR3 is TGTGCCAGCAGTGTCGGGGTCAGCAACTATGGCTACACCTTC.